The present T cell receptor beta chain was sequenced within a study of blood T cell repertoires in COVID-19. Study as a whole: Italy, Spain and the United States were the sources of the convalescent and acute COVID-19 samples.

Original processing notes: Counts of nucleated cells, estimated from reference gene primer amplification, were obtained. Data came from immunoSEQ multiplex PCR; TCRdb stores just in-frame clones and leaves some out. D and trimming were read from the DNA, whereas the V and J calls and clone size are those reported in that table. The table has around 170,000 clones, roughly four fifths seen once; the top ten hold 6% to 8.5%. Seattle researchers signed up patients amid active infection and tracked them longitudinally. Germline-derived CDR1 and CDR2 are LNHDA and SQIVND (reference sequence). The V gene lost 5 bases and the J gene lost 4 bases, with 17 bases spanning the gap. This CDR3 has 15 residues.

This chain connects TRBV19 to TRBJ1-2, with D hard to call. The clonotype originates from a woman in her sixties or seventies with COVID-19, enrolled during active disease. The specimen was peripheral blood. The CDR3 sequence: CASSFDTTAPYGYTF. CDR3 coding DNA: TGTGCCAGTAGTTTTGACACCACCGCTCCCTATGGCTACACCTTC.